One and the same sample provided the 10 T cell receptor beta chains below, sequenced in a study of blood T cell repertoires in COVID-19. The assay was immunoSEQ multiplex PCR, and TCRdb's table has in-frame clones only and misses some. The table includes 250,000 or so clones, about 93% detected once. The sample taken for sequencing was peripheral blood. These receptors were obtained from a man between 25 and 39 years old with COVID-19, enrolled during active disease.

This chain uses TRBV11-3 with TRBJ2-2, with 8 nucleotides matching TRBD1. The germline gives CDR1 SGHNT, CDR2 YENEEA. V trimming: 5 bases; J trimming: 4 bases; junction bases outside the gene matches: 9. The length of the CDR3 is 16 residues. CDR3 region: CASSPRTGWGTGELFF. As DNA, the CDR3 is TGTGCCAGCAGCCCCCGGACAGGGTGGGGCACCGGGGAGCTGTTTTTT.

The chain is built from TRBV5-1 and TRBJ1-4; possibly TRBD1 for D (6 bases). Trimming shortened V by 4 bases and J by 8 bases, and 15 bases separated the two germline ends. There are 14 residues in the CDR3. Germline V lookup: CDR1 SGHRS, CDR2 YFSETQ. The CDR3, as DNA: TGCGCCAGCAGCCCGGCGGGGGGCGCGGAAAAACTGTTTTTT. Translation: CASSPAGGAEKLFF. Full variable domain (remainder filled in from reference TRBV5-1 and TRBJ1-4): KAGVTQTPRYLIKTRGQQVTLSCSPISGHRSVSWYQQTPGQGLQFLFEYFSETQRNKGNFPGRFSGRQFSNSRSEMNVSTLELGDSALYLCASSPAGGAEKLFFGSGTQLSVL.

V gene TRBV18 combines with J gene TRBJ2-7; no clear D gene. The germline V and J ends were trimmed by 0 bases and 3 bases, with 12 bases remaining between them. The CDR3 covers 15 residues. The germline V gene encodes CDR1 KGHSH and CDR2 LQKENI. The CDR3 loop reads CASSPPPGVNYEQYF. The DNA of the CDR3 is TGTGCCAGCTCACCACCTCCAGGTGTCAACTACGAGCAGTACTTC.

This clone was seen just once. This chain joins TRBV13 and TRBJ2-3; tentatively, D is TRBD2 (6 bases). V was cut by 0 bases and J by 4 bases, with 14 bases left in between. CDR3 length equals 16 residues. The germline V gene has CDR1 PRHDT and CDR2 FYEKMQ (reference sequence). The CDR3 nucleotides read TGTGCCAGCAGCTTAGGTTCGGGGGAAAGGGCAGATACGCAGTATTTT. It encodes CASSLGSGERADTQYF.

Worth noting for this clone: At the DNA level, this CDR3 is encoded by other sequences in the same sample as well. V gene TRBV18 combines with J gene TRBJ2-3; 8 bases match TRBD2. Germline values: CDR1 KGHSH, CDR2 LQKENI. J was trimmed by 1 base and V by 6 bases; bases with no gene match: 6. The CDR3 has 15 amino acids. The CDR3 coding sequence is TGTGCCAGCTCCCCCGGACTAGCCCGCACAGATACGCAGTATTTT. As protein: CASSPGLARTDTQYF.

This chain joins TRBV2 and TRBJ1-1, with D possibly being TRBD1 (5 bases). The germline V and J ends were trimmed by 3 bases and 8 bases, with 16 bases remaining between them. The CDR3 is 14 amino acids. Germline lookup yields CDR1 SNHLY and CDR2 FYNNEI. The DNA for the CDR3 is TGTGCCAGCAGTGATGGGTCGGTTCAGGGCGAAGCTTTCTTT. Its protein is CASSDGSVQGEAFF.

The rearrangement joins TRBV10-3 to TRBJ2-2; no reliable D call. The germline CDR1 and CDR2 sequences are ENHRY and SYGVKD. The V end lost 0 bases, the J end lost 5 bases, and 10 bases lay between the germline ends. CDR3 length: 15 amino acids. CDR3 region: CAISESITRTGELFF. The CDR3 DNA sequence: TGTGCCATCAGTGAGTCGATTACGAGGACCGGGGAGCTGTTTTTT.

This chain joins TRBV11-2 and TRBJ1-2, with D maybe TRBD1 (6 bases). Between the trimmed V and J ends, which lost 4 bases and 6 bases, there was a span of 18 bases. In germline, CDR1 is SGHAT, CDR2 FQNNGV. The CDR3 loop spans 15 amino acids. The CDR3 is CASSSVPDRNNGYTF. In DNA, the CDR3 is TGTGCCAGCAGCTCCGTCCCTGACAGGAATAATGGCTACACCTTC. Based on the CDR3 plus reference TRBV11-2 and TRBJ1-2, the full variable domain is EAGVAQSPRYKIIEKRQSVAFWCNPISGHATLYWYQQILGQGPKLLIQFQNNGVVDDSQLPKDRFSAERLKGVDSTLKIQPAKLEDSAVYLCASSSVPDRNNGYTFGSGTRLTVV.

The chain joins TRBV7-9 to TRBJ2-7; TRBD2 aligns across 7 bases. CDR1 SEHNR and CDR2 FQNEAQ come from the germline V gene (reference sequence). This CDR3 is built from 15 residues. Losses at the gene ends were 7 bases for V and 4 bases for J; bases not matched to a gene: 13. The DNA for the CDR3 is TGTGCCAGCACCAAGGCGGAGCGGGGTGGGTACGAGCAGTACTTC. Translated, it gives CASTKAERGGYEQYF. Combining the CDR3 with reference TRBV7-9 and TRBJ2-7 gives the whole variable domain DTGVSQNPRHKITKRGQNVTFRCDPISEHNRLYWYRQTLGQGPEFLTYFQNEAQLEKSRLLSDRFSAERPKGSFSTLEIQRTEQGDSAMYLCASTKAERGGYEQYFGPGTRLTVT.

The rearrangement links TRBV2 to TRBJ2-3; 12 nucleotides line up with TRBD1. V lost 5 bases and J lost 0; bases outside the gene matches: 6. CDR1 is SNHLY and CDR2 is FYNNEI in the germline V gene. The CDR3 spans 17 residues. The CDR3 here is CASSTRDRGQSTDTQYF. The CDR3 region has the DNA TGTGCCAGCAGTACCCGGGACAGGGGGCAAAGCACAGATACGCAGTATTTT.